This TCR beta chain was profiled in a study of T cell changes during pregnancy in multiple sclerosis. The CDR3 covers 13 residues. The V gene's germline CDR1 is MNHEY and CDR2 SMNVEV (reference sequence). V was cut by 7 bases and J by 0 bases, with 9 bases left in between. This table comes from immunoSEQ multiplex PCR, and its TCRdb copy is limited to in-frame clones, with some not included. The table lists under 45,000 clones, under 95% of them singletons. Sample: CD4+ T cells from peripheral blood mononuclear cells, taken in the third trimester of pregnancy. The V call is TRBV27, the J call TRBJ1-2; D is ambiguous. The sequence derives from a female donor with multiple sclerosis, enrolled in a pregnancy study. CDR3 coding DNA: TGTGCCAGCACGGCGGGGACTAACTATGGCTACACCTTC. This codes for CASTAGTNYGYTF.